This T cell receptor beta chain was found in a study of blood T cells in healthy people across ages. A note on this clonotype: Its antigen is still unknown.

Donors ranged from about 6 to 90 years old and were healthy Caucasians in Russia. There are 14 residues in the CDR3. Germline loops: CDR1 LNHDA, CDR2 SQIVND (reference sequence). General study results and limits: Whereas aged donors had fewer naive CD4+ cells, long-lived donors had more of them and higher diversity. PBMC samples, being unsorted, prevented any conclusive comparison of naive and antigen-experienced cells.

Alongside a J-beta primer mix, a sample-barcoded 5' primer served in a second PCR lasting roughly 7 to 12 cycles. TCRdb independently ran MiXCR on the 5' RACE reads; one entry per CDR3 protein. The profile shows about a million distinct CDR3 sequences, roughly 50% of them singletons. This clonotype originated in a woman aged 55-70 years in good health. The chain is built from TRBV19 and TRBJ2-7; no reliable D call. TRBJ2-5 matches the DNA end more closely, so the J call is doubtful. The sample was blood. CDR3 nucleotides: TGTGCCAGTAGTATCGGACGGTCTAAGGAGACCCAGTACTTC. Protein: CASSIGRSKETQYF.